This paragraph reports one TCR beta chain. There are 14 residues in the CDR3. CDR1 and CDR2 (germline): SNHLY, FYNNEI. Trimming took 4 bases from V and 7 from J, leaving 16 bases between them. The data originate from a study of blood T cells in healthy people across ages. Together with a sample-barcoded 5' primer, a J-beta primer mix was included in a second PCR lasting about 7 to 11 cycles. TCRdb redid the calling of the 5' RACE reads with MiXCR, one entry per CDR3 protein. The table has around 1,800,000 distinct CDR3 sequences, 30% to 40% seen once; the top ten hold more than 20%. This chain uses TRBV2 with TRBJ1-2; D not resolved. The origin of this receptor is a human donor in good health. The specimen sequenced was blood. CDR3 nucleotides: TGTGCCAGCAGTGGGTCGATAGTACTCCTTGGCTACACCTTC. Translating it yields CASSGSIVLLGYTF.